The 6 T cell receptor beta chains below were found in one sample sequenced in a study of blood T cell repertoires in COVID-19. Produced via immunoSEQ multiplex PCR; TCRdb's table is partial and in-frame only. Of about 160,000 clones listed, around 85% are singletons. Sequences were obtained from PBMCs or T cells enriched from blood (not recorded which). The receptor source for this set is a woman aged 40 to 50 with acute COVID-19.

The chain links TRBV18 to TRBJ2-7, with a weak D call TRBD2 (5 bases). The germline gives CDR1 KGHSH, CDR2 LQKENI. The CDR3 runs 14 residues. Trimming pared 3 bases from V and 2 bases from J, leaving 11 bases between. The CDR3 region is CASSPPSLPYEQYV. The CDR3 coding sequence is TGTGCCAGCTCACCCCCTAGCCTCCCCTACGAGCAGTACGTC.

The chain combines TRBV12-3 or TRBV12-4 with TRBJ1-1, with unresolved D. CDR3 length equals 13 residues. V was clipped by 6 bases and J by 1 base, with 9 bases between them. CDR3 sequence (DNA): TGTGCCAGCAGACGACGACAGAACACTGAAGCTTTCTTT. Protein: CASRRRQNTEAFF.

The chain uses TRBV20-1 and TRBJ2-3; possibly TRBD2 for D (6 bases). V was cut by 3 bases and J by 0 bases, with 13 bases left in between. This CDR3 contains 15 residues. Germline values: CDR1 DFQATT, CDR2 SNEGSKA (reference sequence). The CDR3 sequence is CSASSLAKSTDTQYF. The DNA of the CDR3 is TGCAGTGCTAGTAGTCTAGCGAAAAGCACAGATACGCAGTATTTT.

The chain uses TRBV6-6 and TRBJ2-7, with 10 bases lining up with TRBD2. This CDR3 has 15 residues. V dropped 5 bases and J dropped 6; count of bases not matched to a gene: 10. CDR1 MNHNY and CDR2 SVGAGI come from the germline V gene (reference sequence). The CDR3 reads CASSRGGLAGAEQYF. CDR3 nucleotides: TGTGCCAGCAGTAGGGGGGGGCTAGCGGGAGCCGAGCAGTACTTC.

In this sample, this clone turned up a few times. The rearrangement links TRBV12-5 to TRBJ1-3, with D possibly TRBD1 on 5 matching bases. Germline-derived CDR1 and CDR2 are LGHNT and FRNRAP. V shed 0 bases and J shed 1 base, with 22 bases lying between them. This CDR3 comprises 20 residues. For the CDR3, the DNA is TGTGCTAGTGGTTTGGTACTGGGTCAGGGTTCCCATTATTCTGGAAACACCATATATTTT. Its protein product is CASGLVLGQGSHYSGNTIYF.

This clone has only a few counts. The gene calls are TRBV29-1 and TRBJ1-1; D gene ambiguous. The CDR3 covers 12 residues. V lost 5 bases, J lost 2 bases, and 9 bases lay in between. Looked up from germline, CDR1 is SQVTM and CDR2 is ANQGSEA. In DNA, the CDR3 is TGCAGCGTTAAGCGGATAAACACTGAAGCTTTCTTT. This sequence encodes CSVKRINTEAFF.